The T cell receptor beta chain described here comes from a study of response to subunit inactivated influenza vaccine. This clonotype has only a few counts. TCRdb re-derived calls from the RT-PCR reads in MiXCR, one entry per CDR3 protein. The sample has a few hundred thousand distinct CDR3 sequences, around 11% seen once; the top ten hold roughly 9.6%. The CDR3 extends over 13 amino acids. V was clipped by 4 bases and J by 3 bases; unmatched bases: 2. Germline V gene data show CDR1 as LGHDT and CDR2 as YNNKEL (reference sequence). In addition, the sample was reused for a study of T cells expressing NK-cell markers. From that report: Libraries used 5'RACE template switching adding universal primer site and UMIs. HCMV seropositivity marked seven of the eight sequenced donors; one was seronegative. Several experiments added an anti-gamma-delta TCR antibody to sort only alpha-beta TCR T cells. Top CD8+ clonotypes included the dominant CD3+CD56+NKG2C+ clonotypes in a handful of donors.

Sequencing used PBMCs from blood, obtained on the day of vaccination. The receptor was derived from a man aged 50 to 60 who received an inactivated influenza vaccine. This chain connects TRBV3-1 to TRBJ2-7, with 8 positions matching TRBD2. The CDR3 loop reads CASSRGLVYEQYF. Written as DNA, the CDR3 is TGTGCCAGCAGCCGGGGACTAGTCTACGAGCAGTACTTC.